Listed below are T cell receptor beta chains from one sample, sequenced in a study of cytomegalovirus exposure and HLA in healthy donors. The repertoire was sequenced with immunoSEQ multiplex PCR; TCRdb's copy has only in-frame clones and lacks some. This sample yields approximately 120,000 clones, of which around 68% are seen a single time; 3.5% to 4.5% belongs to the top ten. Sequencing was carried out using PBMCs. These receptors were taken from a man aged 40-55 years in good health and CMV-seropositive. CDR3s include the opening cysteine and the closing phenylalanine or tryptophan. The order of the fields is J gene, clone size, D gene, V gene, CDR3 DNA, CDR3 protein. D genes are given only for firm matches. The size field is filled for only some rows; it gives once, few, many or a size class.

j_gene: TRBJ2-7
abundance: -
d_gene: -
v_gene: TRBV28
CDR3nt: TGTGCCAGCAGCACCCTCGGAGGCGAGCAGTACTTC
CDR3aa: CASSTLGGEQYF

j_gene: TRBJ1-1
abundance: -
d_gene: -
v_gene: TRBV5-4
CDR3nt: TGTGCCAGCAGCTTGCCAGGGCGGAAAGTAGCTTTCTTT
CDR3aa: CASSLPGRKVAFF

j_gene: TRBJ2-2
abundance: -
d_gene: TRBD2
v_gene: TRBV7-9
CDR3nt: TGTGCCAGCAGCCGAACTAGCGGGGGAAACACCGGGGAGCTGTTTTTT
CDR3aa: CASSRTSGGNTGELFF

j_gene: TRBJ2-3
abundance: -
d_gene: -
v_gene: TRBV5-6
CDR3nt: TGTGCCAGCAGCTCCCCAACGCGCGGGGCAGCAGATACGCAGTATTTT
CDR3aa: CASSSPTRGAADTQYF

j_gene: TRBJ2-7
abundance: -
d_gene: TRBD1
v_gene: TRBV9
CDR3nt: TGTGCCAGCAGCCCTGGACAGGGGACCACCTACGAGCAGTACTTC
CDR3aa: CASSPGQGTTYEQYF

j_gene: TRBJ2-1
abundance: -
d_gene: -
v_gene: TRBV10-3
CDR3nt: TGTGCCATCAGTGAGCAGGCAACATACAATGAGCAGTTCTTC
CDR3aa: CAISEQATYNEQFF

j_gene: TRBJ2-2
abundance: -
d_gene: -
v_gene: TRBV6-1
CDR3nt: TGTGCCAGTAATCAAGGCATAAGGAGCGGGGAGCTGTTTTTT
CDR3aa: CASNQGIRSGELFF

j_gene: TRBJ2-3
abundance: -
d_gene: -
v_gene: TRBV7-3
CDR3nt: TGTGCCAGCAGCTCCAGCCCATTTGGGGAGGCAGATACGCAGTATTTT
CDR3aa: CASSSSPFGEADTQYF

j_gene: TRBJ2-7
abundance: -
d_gene: TRBD1
v_gene: TRBV9
CDR3nt: TGTGCCAGCAGTGAAGACAGGGCGGAGTCCTACGAGCAGTACTTC
CDR3aa: CASSEDRAESYEQYF

j_gene: TRBJ1-2
abundance: -
d_gene: TRBD1
v_gene: TRBV27
CDR3nt: TGTGCCAGCAGTTGGGGAGGACAGGGACTTAGGGGCTACACCTTC
CDR3aa: CASSWGGQGLRGYTF

j_gene: TRBJ1-2
abundance: -
d_gene: -
v_gene: TRBV6-5
CDR3nt: TGTGCCAGCAGAGTGACAGGTCTAGGAGGCTACACCTTC
CDR3aa: CASRVTGLGGYTF

j_gene: TRBJ2-1
abundance: few
d_gene: -
v_gene: TRBV11-2
CDR3nt: TGTGCCAGCAGCTTAGTTCCAGGGGTCGGTGAGCAGTTCTTC
CDR3aa: CASSLVPGVGEQFF

j_gene: TRBJ2-7
abundance: -
d_gene: TRBD2
v_gene: TRBV28
CDR3nt: TGTGCCAGCAGTTGGGCCGCTAGCGGCTACGAGCAGTACTTC
CDR3aa: CASSWAASGYEQYF

j_gene: TRBJ1-2
abundance: -
d_gene: -
v_gene: TRBV7-2
CDR3nt: TGTGCCAGCACCTCCCCGGGGGAAGTCGGCTACACCTTC
CDR3aa: CASTSPGEVGYTF

j_gene: TRBJ2-1
abundance: -
d_gene: TRBD2
v_gene: TRBV19
CDR3nt: TGTGCCAGTAGTCTGGGTGGGAGGGCTATTTACAATGAGCAGTTCTTC
CDR3aa: CASSLGGRAIYNEQFF

j_gene: TRBJ2-1
abundance: -
d_gene: -
v_gene: TRBV9
CDR3nt: TGTGCCAGCAGCGTTTCTAGCGACAATGAGCAGTTCTTC
CDR3aa: CASSVSSDNEQFF

j_gene: TRBJ1-5
abundance: -
d_gene: -
v_gene: TRBV27
CDR3nt: TGTGCCAGCAGTCCAAAGGGAGGTTATCAGCCCCAGCATTTT
CDR3aa: CASSPKGGYQPQHF

j_gene: TRBJ2-7
abundance: -
d_gene: TRBD1
v_gene: TRBV27
CDR3nt: TGTGCCAGCAGTGGGGGGACAGGGGGCAGGTTCTACGAGCAGTACTTC
CDR3aa: CASSGGTGGRFYEQYF

j_gene: TRBJ1-5
abundance: -
d_gene: TRBD1
v_gene: TRBV7-9
CDR3nt: TGTGCCAGCAGCTTAGGGACAGGGGTCTATCAGCCCCAGCATTTT
CDR3aa: CASSLGTGVYQPQHF

j_gene: TRBJ2-5
abundance: -
d_gene: -
v_gene: TRBV18
CDR3nt: TGTGCCAGCTCACCACCGTCTCAGGGGGAGACCCAGTACTTC
CDR3aa: CASSPPSQGETQYF

j_gene: TRBJ2-3
abundance: -
d_gene: -
v_gene: TRBV5-1
CDR3nt: TGCGCCAGCAGCTTGGCCGGGGAGGGACACGGGTCGGATACGCAGTATTTT
CDR3aa: CASSLAGEGHGSDTQYF

j_gene: TRBJ1-2
abundance: -
d_gene: -
v_gene: TRBV12-5
CDR3nt: TGTGCTAGCGGACCTAGGGGAACGTATGGCTACACCTTC
CDR3aa: CASGPRGTYGYTF

j_gene: TRBJ2-5
abundance: -
d_gene: TRBD2
v_gene: TRBV10-1
CDR3nt: TGCGCCAGCAGGGGGACTAGCGGATACCAAGAGACCCAGTACTTC
CDR3aa: CASRGTSGYQETQYF

j_gene: TRBJ2-7
abundance: -
d_gene: -
v_gene: TRBV11-2
CDR3nt: TGTGCCAGCAGCTTAGGGAGGGGTTTCGAGCAGTACTTC
CDR3aa: CASSLGRGFEQYF

j_gene: TRBJ1-3
abundance: once
d_gene: TRBD1
v_gene: TRBV9
CDR3nt: TGTGCCAGCAGCACCCGGAGGGGACAGGGAATTATCTCTGGAAACACCATATATTTT
CDR3aa: CASSTRRGQGIISGNTIYF

j_gene: TRBJ2-7
abundance: once
d_gene: -
v_gene: TRBV6-1
CDR3nt: TGTGCCAGCAGTAACAGGGTAGGATCCTACGAGCAGTACTTC
CDR3aa: CASSNRVGSYEQYF

j_gene: TRBJ2-2
abundance: -
d_gene: TRBD1
v_gene: TRBV5-1
CDR3nt: TGCGCCAGCAGCCGGGACAGTAACACCGGGGAGCTGTTTTTT
CDR3aa: CASSRDSNTGELFF

j_gene: TRBJ1-2
abundance: -
d_gene: TRBD1
v_gene: TRBV2
CDR3nt: TGTGCCAGCAGTGAAGTTGCAGGGGGGACTTATGGCTACACCTTC
CDR3aa: CASSEVAGGTYGYTF

j_gene: TRBJ2-7
abundance: -
d_gene: -
v_gene: TRBV10-3
CDR3nt: TGTGCCATCAGTGAGTTGGCTGGCTCCTACGAGCAGTACTTC
CDR3aa: CAISELAGSYEQYF

j_gene: TRBJ1-5
abundance: -
d_gene: TRBD1
v_gene: TRBV5-1
CDR3nt: TGCGCCAGCAGCTTAACAGGGGGCGGCAATCAGCCCCAGCATTTT
CDR3aa: CASSLTGGGNQPQHF

j_gene: TRBJ2-7
abundance: -
d_gene: -
v_gene: TRBV7-2
CDR3nt: TGTGCCAGCAGCCGCGACAGAACCTACGAGCAGTACTTC
CDR3aa: CASSRDRTYEQYF

j_gene: TRBJ2-7
abundance: -
d_gene: -
v_gene: TRBV20-1
CDR3nt: TGCAGTGCTCACCACGGGGGGCAGTACTTC
CDR3aa: CSAHHGGQYF

j_gene: TRBJ2-7
abundance: -
d_gene: TRBD2
v_gene: TRBV28
CDR3nt: TGTGCCAGCTCTCGGGTAGCGGGAGCCAAAGGTTACGAGCAGTACTTC
CDR3aa: CASSRVAGAKGYEQYF

j_gene: TRBJ2-7
abundance: -
d_gene: TRBD2
v_gene: TRBV6-5
CDR3nt: TGTGCCAGCAGTTCCCTAGCGGGAACTCTTCCCTACGAGCAGTACTTC
CDR3aa: CASSSLAGTLPYEQYF

j_gene: TRBJ2-3
abundance: -
d_gene: -
v_gene: TRBV5-4
CDR3nt: TGTGCCAGCAGTAGGGGGGGTGCAGATACGCAGTATTTT
CDR3aa: CASSRGGADTQYF

j_gene: TRBJ2-7
abundance: -
d_gene: -
v_gene: TRBV6-1
CDR3nt: TGTGCCAGCAGTGAAGGTCTCCTAGCAGCCTACGAGCAGTACTTC
CDR3aa: CASSEGLLAAYEQYF

j_gene: TRBJ1-1
abundance: medium-sized
d_gene: -
v_gene: TRBV11-3
CDR3nt: TGTGCCAGCAGCTTCAGGGAAGATCGTGAAGCTTTCTTT
CDR3aa: CASSFREDREAFF

j_gene: TRBJ1-2
abundance: -
d_gene: TRBD1
v_gene: TRBV5-6
CDR3nt: TGTGCCAGCAGCCTCGGGACAGGGATTCCTCCTGGGGGCTACACCTTC
CDR3aa: CASSLGTGIPPGGYTF

j_gene: TRBJ2-5
abundance: -
d_gene: TRBD2
v_gene: TRBV7-9
CDR3nt: TGTGCCAGCAGCTTCTCCGGACTAGGGCGTCAGACCCAGTACTTC
CDR3aa: CASSFSGLGRQTQYF

j_gene: TRBJ2-3
abundance: -
d_gene: -
v_gene: TRBV5-1
CDR3nt: TGCGCCAGCAGACAGGAAGGCACAGATACGCAGTATTTT
CDR3aa: CASRQEGTDTQYF

j_gene: TRBJ2-1
abundance: -
d_gene: -
v_gene: TRBV4-1
CDR3nt: TGCGCCAGCAGCCGTGCCACTCTGGGGGCGCTTAATGAGCAGTTCTTC
CDR3aa: CASSRATLGALNEQFF

j_gene: TRBJ2-1
abundance: once
d_gene: TRBD1
v_gene: TRBV6-5
CDR3nt: TGTGCCAGCAGTTCCCCCAGGGGGTGGGCCGGGAATGAGCAGTTCTTC
CDR3aa: CASSSPRGWAGNEQFF

j_gene: TRBJ2-5
abundance: -
d_gene: -
v_gene: TRBV2
CDR3nt: TGTGCCAGCAGTGTACGGGAACGTGGAGAGACCCAGTACTTC
CDR3aa: CASSVRERGETQYF